This T cell receptor (beta chain) was captured by sequencing in a study of identical twins. MiXCR, run by TCRdb on the 5' RACE reads, gives a single entry per CDR3 protein. Among 500,000 to 600,000 distinct CDR3 sequences listed, less than 25% were seen once. This clonotype was observed at least ten times. These records were also assigned to another study, of T cells expressing NK-cell markers. That source reports: Eight donors were sequenced, of whom seven were HCMV-seropositive, while the remaining one was HCMV-seronegative. In several experiments, sorting was restricted to alpha-beta TCR T cells by an anti-gamma-delta TCR antibody.

The receptor was derived from a woman aged 18-35 years in good health. Sequenced sample: CD4+ T cells sorted from blood.

The CDR3 nucleotides are TGCAGTGCCAATAGACAGGGTCAGTTCTTC. It yields the protein CSANRQGQFF. The chain carries TRBV20-1 and TRBJ2-1; 7 bases fit TRBD1. CDR1 and CDR2 from the germline V gene are DFQATT and SNEGSKA (reference sequence). V shed 6 bases, J shed 13 bases, and the junction held 6 bases outside the gene matches. The CDR3 loop spans 10 amino acids.